Each of the 16 T cell receptor beta chains below was sequenced from the same sample in a study of shared clonotypes between healthy human individuals. Repertoires were generated with immunoSEQ multiplex PCR, while TCRdb's copy carries only in-frame clones and drops some. The table has about 470,000 clones, 75% to 85% seen once. The specimen sequenced was PBMCs. The receptors originated from a woman aged 40 to 55 in good health. Some clones in this sample may be carry-over from other donors' samples.

This clone was detected once. This chain links TRBV5-4 with TRBJ2-5; D is undetermined. The CDR3 is made up of 14 amino acids. The V end was cut by 1 base, the J end by 1 base, with 8 bases between. Germline V gives CDR1 SGHNT, CDR2 YYREEE (reference sequence). CDR3 DNA: TGTGCCAGCAGCTTGTCTCGGCCCCAAGAGACCCAGTACTTC. Translated: CASSLSRPQETQYF.

V is TRBV9 and J is TRBJ1-2; possible D gene TRBD1, 5 bases. Trimming removed 4 bases from V and 4 bases from J, with 8 bases in between. The germline V gene encodes CDR1 SGDLS and CDR2 YYNGEE. The CDR3 has 12 amino acids. DNA for the CDR3: TGTGCCAGCAGCCCGGACACCTATGGCTACACCTTC. It is translated as CASSPDTYGYTF.

The chain combines TRBV4-2 with TRBJ2-4, with a possible D match to TRBD1 (5 bases). The length of the CDR3 is 13 residues. The V end lost 7 bases, the J end lost 2 bases, and 9 bases lay between the germline ends. CDR1 is LGHNA and CDR2 is YNFKEQ in the germline V gene. The CDR3 loop is CASNAGTKNIQYF. The CDR3 DNA reads TGTGCCAGCAACGCAGGGACCAAAAACATTCAGTACTTC.

The V call is TRBV25-1, the J call TRBJ2-3; the D gene is possibly TRBD1 (5 bases). The germline V and J ends were trimmed by 4 bases and 3 bases, with 14 bases remaining between them. CDR1 is MGHDK and CDR2 is SYGVNS in the germline V gene. The length of the CDR3 is 15 residues. The CDR3 loop is CASSGSGIGTDTQYF. CDR3 nucleotide sequence: TGTGCCAGCAGTGGATCAGGGATAGGAACAGATACGCAGTATTTT.

This chain uses TRBV11-2 with TRBJ2-2; no definite D call. The V end was cut by 6 bases, the J end by 1 base, with 18 bases between. CDR3 length equals 17 residues. From germline, CDR1 is SGHAT and CDR2 FQNNGV. CDR3 nucleotides: TGTGCCAGCAGGATCGGGTGGGCTGGGTGGAACACCGGGGAGCTGTTTTTT. This encodes CASRIGWAGWNTGELFF.

This chain joins TRBV27 and TRBJ1-5; 10 bases fit TRBD1. CDR1 is MNHEY, CDR2 SMNVEV, per germline (reference sequence). The CDR3 contains 14 residues. Losses at the gene ends were 2 bases for V and 7 bases for J; bases not matched to a gene: 2. CDR3 DNA: TGTGCCAGCAGTTTAGACAGGGGGCAGCAGCCCCAGCATTTT. Protein sequence: CASSLDRGQQPQHF.

The rearrangement joins TRBV7-2 to TRBJ1-2; 7 bases are shared with TRBD1. CDR3 length equals 15 residues. V lost 6 bases, J lost 0 bases, and 7 bases stayed unmatched. CDR1 and CDR2 (germline): SGHTA, FQGNSA. The CDR3, as DNA: TGTGCCAGCAGTTTACAGGGGACCTCTAACTATGGCTACACCTTC. This sequence encodes CASSLQGTSNYGYTF.

The genes are TRBV7-9 and TRBJ1-5, with 9 bases lining up with TRBD1. This CDR3 comprises 17 residues. Germline V gene lookup returns CDR1 SEHNR and CDR2 FQNEAQ (reference sequence). Trimming at V came to 5 bases and at J to 2 bases, leaving 10 bases not matched to a gene. CDR3 in amino acids: CASSAGTGSKGNQPQHF. CDR3 DNA: TGTGCCAGCAGCGCCGGGACAGGGAGTAAAGGCAATCAGCCCCAGCATTTT.

The chain employs TRBV29-1 and TRBJ1-2; D possibly corresponds to TRBD1 (6 bases). V was trimmed by 3 bases and J by 6 bases, leaving 20 bases between them. From germline, CDR1 is SQVTM and CDR2 ANQGSEA. There are 15 residues in the CDR3. The CDR3 here is CSVDFGLGATHGYTF. As DNA, the CDR3 is TGCAGCGTTGACTTCGGATTGGGGGCGACCCATGGCTACACCTTC.

The rearrangement links TRBV28 to TRBJ1-2; the D is unclear. Trimming shortened V by 3 bases and J by 4 bases, and 9 bases separated the two germline ends. Germline V gene data show CDR1 as MDHEN and CDR2 as SYDVKM. The CDR3 contains 13 residues. The CDR3 loop is CASSLLRLYGYTF. The CDR3 coding sequence is TGTGCCAGCAGTTTGCTGAGACTCTATGGCTACACCTTC.

The CDR3 region has the DNA TGTGCCAGCAGCTCCCGGGCTGGCGGTGAGCAGTTCTTC. This encodes CASSSRAGGEQFF. The chain links TRBV7-3 to TRBJ2-1; D is ambiguous. The germline CDR1 and CDR2 sequences are SGHTA and FQGTGA. The length of the CDR3 is 13 residues. With 4 bases removed from V and 9 bases from J, the gap between germline ends came to 13 bases.

This chain joins TRBV5-4 and TRBJ2-3; possibly TRBD1 for D (5 bases). The germline gives CDR1 SGHNT, CDR2 YYREEE (reference sequence). CDR3 size: 14 residues. The V end was cut by 10 bases, the J end by 0 bases, with 15 bases between. The CDR3 sequence: CAAGLGASTDTQYF. CDR3 coding DNA: TGTGCCGCCGGCTTAGGGGCTAGCACAGATACGCAGTATTTT.

The chain has TRBV18 and TRBJ2-3; the D is unclear. Trimming cost V 2 bases and J 2 bases, with 11 bases left between them. The CDR3 is made up of 15 amino acids. Germline loops: CDR1 KGHSH, CDR2 LQKENI. CDR3 DNA sequence: TGTGCCAGCTCACCAAACTGGCAGACCACAGATACGCAGTATTTT. Its translation: CASSPNWQTTDTQYF.

The CDR3 here is CASSPGSGKNIQYF. The CDR3 coding sequence is TGTGCCAGCAGCCCAGGAAGCGGAAAAAACATTCAGTACTTC. The rearrangement links TRBV7-9 to TRBJ2-4, with D possibly TRBD2 on 5 matching bases. Per the germline V gene, CDR1 is SEHNR and CDR2 is FQNEAQ (reference sequence). V lost 5 bases, J lost 4 bases, and 12 bases lay in between. This CDR3 has 14 amino acids.

V gene TRBV21-1 combines with J gene TRBJ2-5; the table's D call of TRBD2 was not tested on the DNA. TRBV21-1 is recorded as a pseudogene. This CDR3 has 13 residues. As DNA, the CDR3 is TGTGCCAGCAGCAAAGAGCAATTGGAGACCCAGTACTTC. This codes for CASSKEQLETQYF.

This clone appeared a single time. V and J are TRBV4-1 and TRBJ2-7; 10 bases line up with TRBD2. The CDR3 has 15 residues. The V gene's germline CDR1 is MGHRA and CDR2 YSYEKL. V lost 4 bases and J lost 2; bases outside the gene matches: 5. CDR3 protein: CASSPGTSVTYEQYF. CDR3 coding DNA: TGCGCCAGCAGCCCAGGGACTAGCGTGACCTACGAGCAGTACTTC.